This T cell receptor beta chain was documented in a study of technical replicates of blood from a handful of donors. Method: immunoSEQ multiplex PCR; TCRdb's copy keeps in-frame clones and lacks some. The sample records just under 60,000 clones, 91% being singletons. The length of the CDR3 is 13 residues. The germline gives CDR1 SGHDT, CDR2 YYEEEE. With 0 bases removed from V and 4 bases from J, the gap between germline ends came to 4 bases. This clonotype was sampled from a human donor in good health. Some clones in this sample may be carry-over from other donors' samples. V and J are TRBV5-6 and TRBJ1-4; D uncertain. Sequenced material: PBMCs. The CDR3, as DNA: TGTGCCAGCAGCTTGGGTAGTAATGAAAAACTGTTTTTT. Protein sequence: CASSLGSNEKLFF.